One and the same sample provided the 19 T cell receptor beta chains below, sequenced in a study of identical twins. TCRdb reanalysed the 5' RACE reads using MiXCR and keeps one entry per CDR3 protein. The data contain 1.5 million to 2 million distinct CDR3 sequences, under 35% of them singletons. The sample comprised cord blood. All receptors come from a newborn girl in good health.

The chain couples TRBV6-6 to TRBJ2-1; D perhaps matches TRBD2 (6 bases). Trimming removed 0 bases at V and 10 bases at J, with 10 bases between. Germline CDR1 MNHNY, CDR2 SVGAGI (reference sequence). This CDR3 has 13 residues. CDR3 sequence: CASSYSTSGEQFF. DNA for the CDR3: TGTGCCAGCAGTTACTCGACGAGCGGGGAGCAGTTCTTC.

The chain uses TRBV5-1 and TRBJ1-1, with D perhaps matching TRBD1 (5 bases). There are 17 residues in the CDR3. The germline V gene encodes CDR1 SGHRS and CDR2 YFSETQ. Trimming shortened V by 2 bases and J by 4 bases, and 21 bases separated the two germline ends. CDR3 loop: CASSFETAGSGLTEAFF. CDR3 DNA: TGCGCCAGCAGCTTTGAGACGGCAGGGTCCGGGCTCACTGAAGCTTTCTTT. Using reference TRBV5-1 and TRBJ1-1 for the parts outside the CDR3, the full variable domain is KAGVTQTPRYLIKTRGQQVTLSCSPISGHRSVSWYQQTPGQGLQFLFEYFSETQRNKGNFPGRFSGRQFSNSRSEMNVSTLELGDSALYLCASSFETAGSGLTEAFFGQGTRLTVV.

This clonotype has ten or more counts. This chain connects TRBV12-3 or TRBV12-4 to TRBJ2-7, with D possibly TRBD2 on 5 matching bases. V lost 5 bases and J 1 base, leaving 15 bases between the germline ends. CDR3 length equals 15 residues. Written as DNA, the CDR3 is TGTGCCAGCAGTCCCTGGAGGTCCAGGTCCTACGAGCAGTACTTC. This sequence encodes CASSPWRSRSYEQYF.

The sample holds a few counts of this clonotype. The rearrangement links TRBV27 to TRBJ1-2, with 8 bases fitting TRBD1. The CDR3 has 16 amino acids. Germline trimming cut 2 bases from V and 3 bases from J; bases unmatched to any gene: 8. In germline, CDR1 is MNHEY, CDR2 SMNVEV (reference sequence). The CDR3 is CASSLHSTGVYYGYTF. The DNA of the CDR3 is TGTGCCAGCAGTTTACACTCGACAGGGGTATACTATGGCTACACCTTC.

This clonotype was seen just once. The CDR3 nucleotides are TGTGCCACCAGTGATCGAATCCGGGCAGCCTATGAGCAGTACTTC. This gives the protein CATSDRIRAAYEQYF. V usage is TRBV24-1 and J usage is TRBJ2-5, with D uncertain. CDR1 and CDR2 from the germline V gene are KGHDR and SFDVKD. The CDR3 consists of 15 residues. V was trimmed by 3 bases and J by 11 bases, leaving 21 bases between them.

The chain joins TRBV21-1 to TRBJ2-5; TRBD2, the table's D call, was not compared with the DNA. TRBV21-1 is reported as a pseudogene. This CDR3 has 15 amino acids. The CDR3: CASSKVTSGEETQYF. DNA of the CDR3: TGTGCCAGCAGCAAAGTTACTAGCGGCGAAGAGACCCAGTACTTC.

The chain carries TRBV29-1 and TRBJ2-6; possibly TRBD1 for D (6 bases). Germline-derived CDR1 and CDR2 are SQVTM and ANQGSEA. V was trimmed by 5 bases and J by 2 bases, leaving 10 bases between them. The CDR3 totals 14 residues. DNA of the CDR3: TGCAGCGTTTCCAGGGGCGCTGGGGCCAACGTCCTGACTTTC. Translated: CSVSRGAGANVLTF.

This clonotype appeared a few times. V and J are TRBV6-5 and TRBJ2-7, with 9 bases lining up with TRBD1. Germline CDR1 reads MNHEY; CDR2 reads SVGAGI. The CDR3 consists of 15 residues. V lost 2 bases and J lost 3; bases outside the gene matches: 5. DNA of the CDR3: TGTGCCAGCAGTTACCCCGACAGGGGGGTCTACGAGCAGTACTTC. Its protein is CASSYPDRGVYEQYF.

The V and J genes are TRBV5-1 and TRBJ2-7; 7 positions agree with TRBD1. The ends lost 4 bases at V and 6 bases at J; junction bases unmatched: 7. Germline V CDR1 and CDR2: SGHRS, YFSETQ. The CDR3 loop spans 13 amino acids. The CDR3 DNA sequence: TGCGCCAGCAGCCGACAGACAGGGCGCGAGCAGTACTTC. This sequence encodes CASSRQTGREQYF.

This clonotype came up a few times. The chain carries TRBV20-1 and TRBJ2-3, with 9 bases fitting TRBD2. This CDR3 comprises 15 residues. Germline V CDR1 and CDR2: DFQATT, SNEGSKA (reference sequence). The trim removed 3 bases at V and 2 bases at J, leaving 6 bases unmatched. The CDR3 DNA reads TGCAGTGCTAGGCCCGTAGCGGGAGTCACAGATACGCAGTATTTT. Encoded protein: CSARPVAGVTDTQYF.

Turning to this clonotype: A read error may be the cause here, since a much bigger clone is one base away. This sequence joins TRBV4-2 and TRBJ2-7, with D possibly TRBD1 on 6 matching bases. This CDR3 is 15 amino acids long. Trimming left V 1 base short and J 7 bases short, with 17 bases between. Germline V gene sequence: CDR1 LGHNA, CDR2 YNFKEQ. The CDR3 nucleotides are TGTGCCAGCAGCCAAGTCCCGAACACAGGGAATGAGCAGTACTTC. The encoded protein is CASSQVPNTGNEQYF.

CDR3 sequence (DNA): TGTGCCATCAGTGAGTCCCGACCGACCACCGGGGAGCTGTTTTTT. This gives the protein CAISESRPTTGELFF. This chain connects TRBV10-3 to TRBJ2-2; D gene uncertain. From germline, CDR1 is ENHRY and CDR2 SYGVKD. The ends were cut back, 0 bases at V and 4 bases at J, with 9 bases in the middle. The CDR3 contains 15 residues.

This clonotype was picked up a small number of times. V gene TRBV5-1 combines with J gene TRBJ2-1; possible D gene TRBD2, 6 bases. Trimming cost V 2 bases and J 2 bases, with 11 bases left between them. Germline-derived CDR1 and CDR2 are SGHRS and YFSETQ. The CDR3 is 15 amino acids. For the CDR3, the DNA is TGCGCCAGCAGCTTTACGGGGGATACCTACAATGAGCAGTTCTTC. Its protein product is CASSFTGDTYNEQFF.

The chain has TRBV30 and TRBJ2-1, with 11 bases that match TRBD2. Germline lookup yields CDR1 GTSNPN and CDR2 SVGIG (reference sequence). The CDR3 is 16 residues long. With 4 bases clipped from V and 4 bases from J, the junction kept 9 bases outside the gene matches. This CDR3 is CAWTPLAGGRYNEQFF. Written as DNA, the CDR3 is TGTGCCTGGACCCCATTAGCGGGGGGGCGATACAATGAGCAGTTCTTC.

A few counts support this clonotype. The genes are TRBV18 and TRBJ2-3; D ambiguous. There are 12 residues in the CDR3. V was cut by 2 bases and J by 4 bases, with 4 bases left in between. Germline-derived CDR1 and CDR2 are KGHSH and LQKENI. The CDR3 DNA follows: TGTGCCAGCTCACCAATGGCAGATACGCAGTATTTT. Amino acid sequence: CASSPMADTQYF.

This chain's CDR3 is CSARVPGANIQYF. The DNA of the CDR3 is TGCAGTGCTAGAGTACCAGGGGCGAACATTCAGTACTTC. The chain employs TRBV20-1 and TRBJ2-7, with D maybe TRBD1 (6 bases). With the DNA end fitting TRBJ2-4 better, the J assignment may be wrong. This CDR3 is built from 13 residues. Germline CDR1 DFQATT, CDR2 SNEGSKA (reference sequence).

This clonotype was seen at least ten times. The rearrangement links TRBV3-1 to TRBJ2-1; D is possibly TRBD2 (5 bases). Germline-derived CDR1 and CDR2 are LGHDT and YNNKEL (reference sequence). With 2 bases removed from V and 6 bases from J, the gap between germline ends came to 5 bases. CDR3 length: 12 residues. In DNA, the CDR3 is TGTGCCAGCAGCCAAACTAGCAATGAGCAGTTCTTC. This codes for CASSQTSNEQFF.

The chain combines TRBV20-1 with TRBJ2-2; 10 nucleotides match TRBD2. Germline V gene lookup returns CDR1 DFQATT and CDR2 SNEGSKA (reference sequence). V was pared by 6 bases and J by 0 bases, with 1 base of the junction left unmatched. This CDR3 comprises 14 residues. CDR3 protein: CSALAGANTGELFF. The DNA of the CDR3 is TGCAGTGCCCTAGCGGGAGCGAACACCGGGGAGCTGTTTTTT.

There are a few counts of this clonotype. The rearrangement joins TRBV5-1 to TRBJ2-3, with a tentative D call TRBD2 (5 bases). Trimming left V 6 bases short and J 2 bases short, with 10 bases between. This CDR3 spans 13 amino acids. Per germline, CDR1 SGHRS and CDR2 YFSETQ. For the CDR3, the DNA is TGCGCCAGCACTAGCAGTTTCACAGATACGCAGTATTTT. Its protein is CASTSSFTDTQYF.